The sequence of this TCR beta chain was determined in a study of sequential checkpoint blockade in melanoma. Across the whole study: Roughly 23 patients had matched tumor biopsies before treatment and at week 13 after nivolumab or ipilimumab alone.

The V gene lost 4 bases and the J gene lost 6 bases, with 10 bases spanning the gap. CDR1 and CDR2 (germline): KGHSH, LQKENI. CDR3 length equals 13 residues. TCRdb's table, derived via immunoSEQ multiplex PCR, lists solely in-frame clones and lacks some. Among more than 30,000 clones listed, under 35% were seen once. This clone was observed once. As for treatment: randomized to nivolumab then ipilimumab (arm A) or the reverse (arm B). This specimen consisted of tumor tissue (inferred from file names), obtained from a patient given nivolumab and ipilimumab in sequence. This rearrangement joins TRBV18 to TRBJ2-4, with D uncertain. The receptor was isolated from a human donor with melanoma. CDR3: CASSLSSGNIQYF. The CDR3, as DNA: TGTGCCAGCTCACTCAGCTCGGGAAACATTCAGTACTTC.